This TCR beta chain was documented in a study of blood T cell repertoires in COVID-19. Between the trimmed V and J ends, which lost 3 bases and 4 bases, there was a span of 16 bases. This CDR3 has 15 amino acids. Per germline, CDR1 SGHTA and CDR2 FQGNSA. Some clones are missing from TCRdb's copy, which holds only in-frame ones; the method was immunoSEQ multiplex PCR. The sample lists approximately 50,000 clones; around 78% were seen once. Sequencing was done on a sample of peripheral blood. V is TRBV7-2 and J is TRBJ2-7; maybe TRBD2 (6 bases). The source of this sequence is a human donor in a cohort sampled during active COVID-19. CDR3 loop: CASSFGTGEVYEQYF. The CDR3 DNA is TGTGCCAGCAGCTTCGGGACTGGGGAAGTGTACGAGCAGTACTTC.